The source of this T cell receptor beta chain is a study of T cell clonality in common variable immunodeficiency. General study points: Fewer deletions and N-nucleotide insertions were reportedly seen in common variable immunodeficiency TCR beta sequences.

Profiled with immunoSEQ multiplex PCR; TCRdb holds only in-frame clones, not every one. The sample was found to contain 45,000 to 70,000 clones, and every one recurs. The CDR3 has 13 amino acids. Trimming cost V 1 base and J 2 bases, with 5 bases left between them. CDR1 is SGHTA, CDR2 FQGNSA, per germline. The sample holds many counts of this clone. As yet, its antigen is unknown. The CDR3 end is not reached by the read, which stops 3 residues before it; the germline J gene fills it in. The V gene is TRBV7-2, the J gene TRBJ1-2; D gene unclear. This clonotype was obtained from a person between 18 and 75 years old in good health. The sample consisted of peripheral blood mononuclear cells. Partial CDR3 DNA: TGTGCCAGCAGCTTAGTATTGAACTATGGC. Protein sequence: CASSLVLNYG. Given in full, the CDR3 is CASSLVLNYGYTF.